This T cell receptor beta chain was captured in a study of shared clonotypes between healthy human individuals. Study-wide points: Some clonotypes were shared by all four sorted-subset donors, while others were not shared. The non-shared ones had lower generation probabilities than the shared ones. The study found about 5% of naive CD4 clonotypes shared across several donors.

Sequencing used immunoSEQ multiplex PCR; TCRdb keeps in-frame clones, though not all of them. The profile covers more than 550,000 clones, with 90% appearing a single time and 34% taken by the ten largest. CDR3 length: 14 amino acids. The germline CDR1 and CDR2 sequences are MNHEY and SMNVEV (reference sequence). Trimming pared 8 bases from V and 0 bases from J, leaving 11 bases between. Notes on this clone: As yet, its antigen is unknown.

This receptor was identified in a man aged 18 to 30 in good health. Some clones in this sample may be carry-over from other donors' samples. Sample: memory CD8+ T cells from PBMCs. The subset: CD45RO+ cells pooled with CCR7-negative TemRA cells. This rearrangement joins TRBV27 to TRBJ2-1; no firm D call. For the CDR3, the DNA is TGTGCCAGCTCCAAGGACCGCTCCTACAATGAGCAGTTCTTC. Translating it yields CASSKDRSYNEQFF.